Included here is one T cell receptor beta chain sequence, with context. The antigen is unknown. The record originates from a study of T cell repertoires in cytomegalovirus infection. Study-wide results and limits: Summed public TCR beta family frequency identified CMV carriers bearing the relevant HLA.

V lost 5 bases, J lost 11 bases, and 21 bases lay in between. Germline CDR1 and CDR2: MDHEN and SYDVKM. The CDR3 is 15 amino acids. Each CDR3 protein gets one entry after TCRdb re-called the reads with MiXCR. Of under 800,000 distinct CDR3 sequences listed, less than 25% were seen once; the top ten hold 8%. Material: CD8+ T cells from PBMCs. The source is a human donor in good health (CMV status not recorded). Some clones in this sample may be carry-over from other donors' samples. The chain is built from TRBV28 and TRBJ2-2; tentatively, D is TRBD1 or TRBD2 (5 bases each). The CDR3 coding sequence is TGTGCCAGCAGTCTGACTCCGGGACGCCCCCGAGAGCTGTTTTTT. Residues: CASSLTPGRPRELFF.